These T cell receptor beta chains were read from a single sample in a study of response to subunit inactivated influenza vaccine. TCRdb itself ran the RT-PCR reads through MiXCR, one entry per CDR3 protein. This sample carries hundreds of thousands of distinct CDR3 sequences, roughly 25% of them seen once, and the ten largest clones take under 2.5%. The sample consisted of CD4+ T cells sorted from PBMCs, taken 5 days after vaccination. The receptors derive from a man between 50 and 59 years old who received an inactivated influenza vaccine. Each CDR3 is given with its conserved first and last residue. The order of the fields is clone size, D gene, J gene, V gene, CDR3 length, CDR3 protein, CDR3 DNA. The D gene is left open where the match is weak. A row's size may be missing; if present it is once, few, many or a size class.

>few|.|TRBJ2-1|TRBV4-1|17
CASSQDFGVSSYNEQFF
TGCGCCAGCAGCCAAGATTTCGGGGTGAGCTCCTACAATGAGCAGTTCTTC
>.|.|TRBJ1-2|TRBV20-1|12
CSALQGRYGYTF
TGCAGTGCTTTACAGGGCCGGTATGGCTACACCTTC
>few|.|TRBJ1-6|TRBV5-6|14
CASSPPEGNSPLHF
TGTGCCAGCAGCCCCCCGGAGGGTAATTCACCCCTCCACTTT
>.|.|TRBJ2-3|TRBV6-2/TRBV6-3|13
CASSYRRADTQYF
TGTGCCAGCAGTTACCGACGGGCAGATACGCAGTATTTT
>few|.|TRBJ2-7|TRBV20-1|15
CSASVGRQGWYEQYF
TGCAGTGCTAGTGTGGGGCGGCAGGGATGGTACGAGCAGTACTTC
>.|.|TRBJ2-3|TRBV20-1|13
CSARFYSTDTQYF
TGCAGTGCTAGATTTTATAGCACAGATACGCAGTATTTT
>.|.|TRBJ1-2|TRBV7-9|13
CASSLDRVGGYTF
TGTGCCAGCAGCTTAGACAGGGTTGGTGGCTACACCTTC
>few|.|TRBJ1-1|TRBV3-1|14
CASSQTPMNTEAFF
TGTGCCAGCAGCCAGACCCCTATGAACACTGAAGCTTTCTTT
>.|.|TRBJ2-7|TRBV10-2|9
CASTRGQYF
TGCGCCAGCACCCGGGGGCAGTACTTC
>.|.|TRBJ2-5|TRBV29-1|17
CSDPRWRSLFSPQTQYF
TGCAGCGACCCGCGGTGGCGGTCCCTTTTTTCCCCCCAGACCCAGTACTTC
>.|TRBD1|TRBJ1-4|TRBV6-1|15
CASRSQGATNEKLFF
TGTGCCAGCAGGTCACAGGGGGCAACTAATGAAAAACTGTTTTTT
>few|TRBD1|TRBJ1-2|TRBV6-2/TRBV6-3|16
CASSYPGQGLNYGYTF
TGTGCCAGCAGTTACCCCGGACAGGGACTGAACTATGGCTACACCTTC